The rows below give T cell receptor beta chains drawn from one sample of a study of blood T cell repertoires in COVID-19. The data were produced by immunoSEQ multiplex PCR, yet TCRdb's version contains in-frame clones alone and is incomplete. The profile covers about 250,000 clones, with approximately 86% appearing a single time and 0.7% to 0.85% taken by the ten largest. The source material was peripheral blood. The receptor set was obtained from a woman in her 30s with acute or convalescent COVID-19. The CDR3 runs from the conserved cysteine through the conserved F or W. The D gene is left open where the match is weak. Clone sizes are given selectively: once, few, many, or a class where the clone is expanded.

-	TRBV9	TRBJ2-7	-	CASSVEGLYEQYF	TGTGCCAGCAGCGTAGAGGGACTTTACGAGCAGTACTTC
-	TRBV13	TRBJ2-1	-	CASSLGLFRGRGNEQFF	TGTGCCAGCAGCTTAGGTTTGTTCAGGGGTCGCGGCAATGAGCAGTTCTTC
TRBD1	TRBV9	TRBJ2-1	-	CASSEGQGYNEQFF	TGTGCCAGCAGCGAAGGACAGGGTTACAATGAGCAGTTCTTC
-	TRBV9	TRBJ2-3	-	CASSGSKGVHTDTQYF	TGTGCCAGCAGCGGATCTAAGGGGGTACACACAGATACGCAGTATTTT
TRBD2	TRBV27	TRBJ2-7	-	CASSSTSGRAYYEQYF	TGTGCCAGCAGTTCGACTAGCGGGAGAGCTTACTACGAGCAGTACTTC
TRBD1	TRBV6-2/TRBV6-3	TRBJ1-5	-	CASSWGRQGLNQPQHF	TGTGCCAGCAGTTGGGGCAGACAGGGCCTTAATCAGCCCCAGCATTTT
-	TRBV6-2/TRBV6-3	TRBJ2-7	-	CASSYMAPSYEQYF	TGTGCCAGCAGTTACATGGCTCCCTCCTACGAGCAGTACTTC
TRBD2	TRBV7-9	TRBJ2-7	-	CASSQPGGGHSYEQYF	TGTGCCAGCAGCCAACCCGGGGGGGGCCATTCCTACGAGCAGTACTTC
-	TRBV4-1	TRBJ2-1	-	CASRRAGYNEQFF	TGCGCCAGCAGGCGCGCCGGTTACAATGAGCAGTTCTTC
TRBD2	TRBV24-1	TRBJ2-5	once	CATSDALAGQETQYF	TGTGCCACCAGTGATGCCCTAGCGGGGCAAGAGACCCAGTACTTC
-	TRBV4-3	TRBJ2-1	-	CASSPDIPSSYNEQFF	TGCGCCAGCAGCCCCGACATACCCTCGTCCTACAATGAGCAGTTCTTC
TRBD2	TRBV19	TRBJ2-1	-	CASSTGGLAGVYNEQFF	TGTGCCAGTAGTACCGGAGGATTAGCGGGAGTATACAATGAGCAGTTCTTC
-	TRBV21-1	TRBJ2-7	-	CASSKGLSYEQYF	TGTGCCAGCAGCAAAGGACTTTCCTACGAGCAGTACTTC
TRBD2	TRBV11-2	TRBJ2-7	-	CASSPQREILHEQYF	TGTGCCAGCAGCCCCCAGCGGGAGATTTTGCACGAGCAGTACTTC
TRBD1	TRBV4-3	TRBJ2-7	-	CASSQDPGQGAYEQYF	TGCGCCAGCAGCCAAGATCCCGGACAGGGGGCCTACGAGCAGTACTTC
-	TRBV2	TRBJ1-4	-	CASSSGPDEKLFF	TGTGCCAGCAGTTCAGGTCCTGATGAAAAACTGTTTTTT
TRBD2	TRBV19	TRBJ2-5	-	CASSAGTSGRGETQYF	TGTGCCAGTAGTGCGGGGACTAGCGGGAGAGGAGAGACCCAGTACTTC
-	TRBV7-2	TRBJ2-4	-	CASSLVSGNIQYF	TGTGCCAGCAGCTTAGTCTCGGGGAACATTCAGTACTTC